The 17 T cell receptor beta chains reported below all come from one sample, sequenced in a study of glioma-infiltrating T cells. The iRepertoire nested amplicon-rescue multiplex PCR amplified TCR alpha and beta CDR3s from RNA. One entry per CDR3 protein results from TCRdb running MiXCR on the multiplex PCR reads. The sample yields about 140,000 distinct CDR3 sequences, 30% to 40% seen once. Sequenced sample: glioma tissue, nonneoplastic brain tissue, or PBMCs (not recorded which). These receptors were taken from a human donor with low-grade glioma or glioblastoma, undergoing nonglioma brain surgery, or in good health (not recorded which).

In this sample, this clonotype turned up a few times. The CDR3 bases are TGTGCTGCGGGGGGAGTTGGAAACACCATATATTTT. Amino acid sequence: CAAGGVGNTIYF. The rearrangement uses TRBV7-2 and TRBJ1-3; weak D call: TRBD1 (5 bases). The CDR3 is 12 residues long. Germline V gene sequence: CDR1 SGHTA, CDR2 FQGNSA.

This clonotype was picked up a small number of times. This chain connects TRBV6-6 to TRBJ2-1; 10 bases are shared with TRBD2. From germline, CDR1 is MNHNY and CDR2 SVGAGI (reference sequence). The CDR3 runs to 16 residues. J gave up 6 bases and V 0 bases, and 5 bases lay outside the gene matches. CDR3 sequence reads: CASSYSGRTSGNEQFF. The CDR3 nucleotides read TGTGCCAGCAGTTACTCGGGTCGGACTAGCGGCAATGAGCAGTTCTTC.

In its sample, this clonotype was seen a few times. The chain carries TRBV28 and TRBJ1-6, with no clear D. CDR1 and CDR2 from the germline V gene are MDHEN and SYDVKM. Trimming pared 8 bases from V and 9 bases from J, leaving 17 bases between. There are 14 residues in the CDR3. Written as DNA, the CDR3 is TGTGCCAGCCTCCCACACGAAATGAGTTCACCCCTCCACTTT. It translates to CASLPHEMSSPLHF.

The J gene is TRBJ1-2, the V gene TRBV20-1, with 8 nucleotides matching TRBD1. Germline V gives CDR1 DFQATT, CDR2 SNEGSKA (reference sequence). CDR3 size: 15 residues. Trimming removed 0 bases from V and 2 bases from J; junction bases left unmatched: 5. The DNA for the CDR3 is TGCAGTGCTAGAGATGGCAGGGGGCGAAACTATGGCTACACCTTC. Its translation: CSARDGRGRNYGYTF.

Comment on this clonotype: A junction end diverges from the germline sequence, so it may reflect a read error. The CDR3 loop reads CSARDLLAGGYQETQYF. CDR3 nucleotides: TGCAGTGCTAGAGATCTGCTAGCGGGAGGATACCAAGAGACCCAATACTTC. The chain is built from TRBV20-1 and TRBJ2-5; 11 nucleotides match TRBD2. This CDR3 spans 17 amino acids. Per the germline V gene, CDR1 is DFQATT and CDR2 is SNEGSKA (reference sequence).

In this sample, this clonotype turned up a few times. V and J are TRBV28 and TRBJ2-7; 10 bases are shared with TRBD1. The germline V gene has CDR1 MDHEN and CDR2 SYDVKM. The trim removed 4 bases at V and 5 bases at J, leaving 5 bases unmatched. The CDR3 is 14 residues long. CDR3 region: CASSSTGGPDEQYF. CDR3 coding DNA: TGTGCCAGCAGTTCGACAGGGGGCCCGGACGAGCAGTACTTC.

This clonotype occurred many times. This chain connects TRBV6-2 or TRBV6-3 to TRBJ2-5, with D tentatively TRBD1 or TRBD2 (7 bases each). Germline V gene data show CDR1 as MNHEY and CDR2 as SVGEGT. V shed 2 bases and J shed 7 bases, with 14 bases lying between them. The CDR3 has 14 amino acids. For the CDR3, the DNA is TGTGCCAGCAGTTACGGGAGCGGGACAGTGACCCAGTACTTC. This codes for CASSYGSGTVTQYF.

The rearrangement uses TRBV6-5 and TRBJ2-1, with a tentative D call TRBD1 (7 bases). The germline V gene has CDR1 MNHEY and CDR2 SVGAGI. V was pared by 6 bases and J by 9 bases, with 15 bases between. This CDR3 spans 13 amino acids. CDR3 DNA: TGTGCCAGCAGCCCGGGGGACAGCCTTGAGCAGTTCTTC. This gives the protein CASSPGDSLEQFF.

The rearrangement uses TRBV4-1 and TRBJ1-3; perhaps TRBD1 as D (6 bases). This CDR3 is built from 15 residues. Germline CDR1 MGHRA, CDR2 YSYEKL. The V end was cut by 1 base, the J end by 5 bases, with 12 bases between. CDR3 nucleotide sequence: TGCGCCAGCAGCCAAGCCCGGGACATCCGAAACACCATATATTTT. Protein: CASSQARDIRNTIYF.

This clonotype was seen many times. The J gene is TRBJ2-3, the V gene TRBV6-1, with 11 bases fitting TRBD1. The CDR3 runs 14 residues. Germline CDR1 MNHNS, CDR2 SASEGT. Trimming at V came to 7 bases and at J to 4 bases, leaving 4 bases not matched to a gene. CDR3 coding DNA: TGTGCCAGCAACGGACAGGGGGCCTCAGATACGCAGTATTTT. The encoded protein is CASNGQGASDTQYF.

About this clonotype itself: One base away lies a much larger clone, so this may be a sequencing read error. The conserved closing phenylalanine or tryptophan is absent in this CDR3, likely reflecting a read error. The rearrangement joins TRBV6-1 to TRBJ2-1; possible D gene TRBD2, 5 bases. The CDR3 spans 15 residues. CDR1 and CDR2 from the germline V gene are MNHNS and SASEGT. V lost 8 bases, J lost 7 bases, and 21 bases lay in between. CDR3 in amino acids: CASEGTNSRWNEQFL. CDR3 bases: TGTGCCAGCGAGGGTACTAACAGCCGATGGAATGAGCAGTTCCTC.

This clonotype occurred once. The rearrangement uses TRBV6-2 or TRBV6-3 and TRBJ2-7; D is possibly TRBD2 (6 bases). The CDR3 sequence is 14 residues long. V lost 1 base and J 4 bases, leaving 11 bases between the germline ends. The germline V gene has CDR1 MNHEY and CDR2 SVGEGT. The CDR3 here is CASSYLTGRYEQYF. The CDR3 region has the DNA TGTGCCAGCAGTTACTTGACGGGGAGGTACGAGCAGTACTTC.

This clonotype has more than one count but fewer than ten. This chain uses TRBV7-2 with TRBJ2-1, with 8 bases that match TRBD1. CDR1 is SGHTA, CDR2 FQGNSA, per germline. The J segment lost 7 bases and the V segment lost 5 bases, leaving 7 bases of the junction unmatched. CDR3 size: 14 residues. The CDR3 DNA is TGTGCCAGCAGCCAACAGGGGGTGTGGAATGAGCAGTTCTTC. It translates to CASSQQGVWNEQFF.

The chain is built from TRBV6-1 and TRBJ1-5; maybe TRBD1 (6 bases). Trimming pared 4 bases from V and 6 bases from J, leaving 19 bases between. Germline V gene data show CDR1 as MNHNS and CDR2 as SASEGT. The CDR3 runs 16 residues. This chain's CDR3 is CASSATGKVGFQPQHF. The CDR3 DNA sequence: TGTGCCAGCAGTGCTACAGGGAAAGTTGGGTTTCAGCCCCAGCATTTT.

The genes are TRBV27 and TRBJ1-1, with D perhaps matching TRBD1 (5 bases). This CDR3 spans 13 amino acids. Germline V gives CDR1 MNHEY, CDR2 SMNVEV (reference sequence). V gave up 7 bases and J gave up 5 bases, with 14 bases separating them. CDR3 sequence: CASTQGIGTEAFF. The CDR3 DNA reads TGTGCCAGCACCCAGGGTATCGGGACTGAAGCTTTCTTT.

In regard to this clonotype: This may be a read error, as it is one base from a much larger clone. This chain uses TRBV6-2 or TRBV6-3 with TRBJ2-1, with D hard to call. The CDR3 runs 13 residues. The germline V gene has CDR1 MNHEY and CDR2 SVGEGT. The CDR3 bases are TGTGCCAGCAGTTCCGGGTTCGATAATGAGCAGCTCTTC. Its translation is CASSSGFDNEQLF.

This clonotype was counted between two and nine times. The chain combines TRBV6-2 or TRBV6-3 with TRBJ1-2; D may be TRBD1 (6 bases). The V gene lost 4 bases and the J gene lost 6 bases, with 9 bases spanning the gap. Germline loops: CDR1 MNHEY, CDR2 SVGEGT. The CDR3 extends over 12 amino acids. This CDR3 is CASSSQGNGYTF. The CDR3 DNA sequence: TGTGCCAGCAGTTCTCAGGGGAATGGCTACACCTTC.